The present T cell receptor beta chain was sequenced within a study of shared clonotypes between healthy human individuals. The study, taken as a whole, reports: Sharing across four donors was highest in naive CD4 (around 5%) and lowest in memory CD8 (around 0.4%). Among the subsets, naive ones generally showed larger estimated richness than memory ones.

None of the donors, who were healthy HIV-negative adults, had recently had acute infections or vaccinations. CD4+ cells were split into CD45RA+ naive and CD45RA-negative memory subsets. Sequencing used immunoSEQ multiplex PCR; TCRdb keeps in-frame clones, though not all of them. The data show about 1.1 million clones, around three quarters seen once. About this clone: As yet, its antigen is unknown.

Germline assignment: CDR1 SGHVS and CDR2 FQNEAQ. Trimming removed 6 bases from V and 7 bases from J; junction bases left unmatched: 8. This CDR3 is 14 amino acids long. The sample taken for sequencing was memory CD4+ T cells from PBMCs. Subset meaning: CD45RA-negative fraction. The rearrangement links TRBV7-8 to TRBJ1-4; 7 bases fit TRBD1. The receptor was isolated from a man aged 18 to 30 in good health. Some clones in this sample may be carry-over from other donors' samples. The chain's CDR3 is CASRQRGRGEKLFF. CDR3 nucleotides: TGTGCCAGCAGACAGAGGGGGCGAGGTGAAAAACTGTTTTTT.